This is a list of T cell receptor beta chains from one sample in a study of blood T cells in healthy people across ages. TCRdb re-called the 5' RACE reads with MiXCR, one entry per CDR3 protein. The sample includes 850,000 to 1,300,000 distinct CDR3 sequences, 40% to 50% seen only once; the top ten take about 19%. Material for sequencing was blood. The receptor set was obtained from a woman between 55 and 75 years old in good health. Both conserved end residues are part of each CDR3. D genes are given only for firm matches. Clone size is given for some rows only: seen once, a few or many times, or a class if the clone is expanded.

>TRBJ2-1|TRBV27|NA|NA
TGTGCCAGCAGTCCAGGGGCCCCTCAGAATGAGCGGTTCTTC
CASSPGAPQNERFF
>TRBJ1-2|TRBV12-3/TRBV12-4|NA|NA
TGTGCCAGCAGTCGGACGGGGGTCTATGGCTACACCTTC
CASSRTGVYGYTF
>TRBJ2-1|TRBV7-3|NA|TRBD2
TGTGCCAGCAGCACTAGCGGGGCGGACAATGAGCAGTTCTTC
CASSTSGADNEQFF
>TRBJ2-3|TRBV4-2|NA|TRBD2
TGTGCCAGCAGCCAAATTGGGACTATCGGCACAGATACGCAGTATTTT
CASSQIGTIGTDTQYF
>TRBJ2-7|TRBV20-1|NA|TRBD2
TGCAGTGCTAGATTTAGCGGGAGGGGCTACGAGCAGTACTTC
CSARFSGRGYEQYF
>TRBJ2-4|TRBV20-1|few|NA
TGCAGTGCTAATAGGCCGTCCTCCCTAGGGATAAACATTCAGTACTTC
CSANRPSSLGINIQYF
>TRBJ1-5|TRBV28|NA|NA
TGTGCCAGCAGTTCAAGGACGGGAGCTGGGCGTCAGCCCCAGCATTTT
CASSSRTGAGRQPQHF
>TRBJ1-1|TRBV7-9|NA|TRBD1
TGTGCCAGCAGCTTACAGGGGGGATCTGAAGCTTTCTTT
CASSLQGGSEAFF
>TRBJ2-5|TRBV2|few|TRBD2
TGTGCCAGCAGTCTTGAGACCGGGACTAGCGGGAGTTGTACGTACTTC
CASSLETGTSGSCTYF
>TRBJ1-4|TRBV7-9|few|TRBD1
TGTGCCAGCAGCTCCAGACAGGGGCTTAATGAAAAACTGTTTTTT
CASSSRQGLNEKLFF
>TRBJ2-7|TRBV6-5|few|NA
TGTGCCAGCAGAACCCGACAGACCTACGAGCAGTACTTC
CASRTRQTYEQYF
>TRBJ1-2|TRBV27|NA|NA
TGTGCCAGCAGTTTCCGACAGGAATATGGCTACACCTTC
CASSFRQEYGYTF
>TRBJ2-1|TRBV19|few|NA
TGTGCCAGTAGTACGAGGGTTGCCCTGTCCAATGAGCAGTTCTTC
CASSTRVALSNEQFF
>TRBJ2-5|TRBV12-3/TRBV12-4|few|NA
TGTGCCAGCAGTTCCCGTTCTTTAGGGGGAGGGGTAGAGACCCAGTACTTC
CASSSRSLGGGVETQYF
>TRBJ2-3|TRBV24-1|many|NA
TGTGCCACCAGTGATCCCACAGATACGCAGTATTTT
CATSDPTDTQYF
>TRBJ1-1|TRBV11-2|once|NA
TGTGCCAGCAGCTTAGCCCGAATCCCAGCAAGCATGAACACTGAAGCTTTCTTT
CASSLARIPASMNTEAFF
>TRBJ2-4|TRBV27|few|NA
TGTGCCAGCAGACCTGGACAGGCCCGGGGGGGGAACATTCAGTACTTC
CASRPGQARGGNIQYF
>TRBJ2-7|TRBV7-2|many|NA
TGTGCCAGCAGCTTAGCGGGTGCCCTCTACGAGCAGTACTTC
CASSLAGALYEQYF
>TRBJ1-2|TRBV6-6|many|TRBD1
TGTGCCAGCAGCCAGGGGGCTGGCTACACCTTC
CASSQGAGYTF
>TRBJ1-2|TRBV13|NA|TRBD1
TGTGCCAGCAGCGAGGACAGGGGGGACTATGGCTACACCTTC
CASSEDRGDYGYTF
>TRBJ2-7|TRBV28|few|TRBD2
TGTGCCAGCAGTTTATCTGGGGAGGGCTCCTACGAGCAGTACTTC
CASSLSGEGSYEQYF
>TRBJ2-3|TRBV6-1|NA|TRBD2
TGTGCCAGCAGTGGACCAGCGGTTGCGGGAGTGCCCACAGATACGCAGTATTTT
CASSGPAVAGVPTDTQYF
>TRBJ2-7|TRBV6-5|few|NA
TGTGCCAGCAGTTACGGGGCGGCCCCCTACGAGCAGTACTTC
CASSYGAAPYEQYF
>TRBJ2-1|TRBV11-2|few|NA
TGTGCCAGCAGCGCCTTCTTGGCTGGCTCCTACAATGAGCAGTTCTTC
CASSAFLAGSYNEQFF
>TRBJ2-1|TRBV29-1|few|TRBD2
TGCAGCGCCTCACTAGCGGGACGCCCCCTCACCTACAATGAGCAGTTCTTC
CSASLAGRPLTYNEQFF
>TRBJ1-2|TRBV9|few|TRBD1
TGTGCCAGCACCAGGGACAGACCTATCTATGGCTACACCTTC
CASTRDRPIYGYTF
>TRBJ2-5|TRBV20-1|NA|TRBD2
TGCAGTGCTAGGGAGGTGTTTAGCGGGATGGGGACCCAGTACTTC
CSAREVFSGMGTQYF
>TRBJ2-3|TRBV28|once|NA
TGTGCCAGCAGTGCGCCAGGTTGGCAAGATACGCAGTATTTT
CASSAPGWQDTQYF
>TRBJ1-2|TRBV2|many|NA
TGTGCCAGCAGTGTGAAGGAGTATGGCTACACCTTC
CASSVKEYGYTF
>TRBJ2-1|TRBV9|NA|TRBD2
TGTGCCAGTGCCACGCTAGCGGCCTCCTACAATGAGCAGTTCTTC
CASATLAASYNEQFF
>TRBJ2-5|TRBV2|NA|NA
TGTGCCAGCAGAAACCTAGCGTCGGCCCAGGGAGAGACCCAGTACTTC
CASRNLASAQGETQYF
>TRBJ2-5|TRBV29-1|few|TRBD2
TGCAGCGTTCGGGGGGGTAAGGGGCAAGAGACCCAGTACTTC
CSVRGGKGQETQYF
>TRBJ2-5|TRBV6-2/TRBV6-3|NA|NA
TGTGCCAGCAGTTACCGCGGATTAGTGGAGACCCAGTACTTC
CASSYRGLVETQYF
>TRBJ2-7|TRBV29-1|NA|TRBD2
TGCAGCGTTGAAGCCCGGGGGGGTTACGAGCAGTACTTC
CSVEARGGYEQYF
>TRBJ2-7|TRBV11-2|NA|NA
TGTGCCAGCAGCTTAGAGCCGGGGACCTACGAGCAGTACTTC
CASSLEPGTYEQYF
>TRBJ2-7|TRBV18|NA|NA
TGTGCCAGCACAGGAGAGGAATACGAGCAGTACTTC
CASTGEEYEQYF
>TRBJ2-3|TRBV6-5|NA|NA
TGTGCCAGCAGTTACTCGAGCATAGGCACAGATACGCAGTATTTT
CASSYSSIGTDTQYF
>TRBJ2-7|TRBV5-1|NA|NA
TGCGCCAGCAGCTTAGCGGGTATGGTCTACGAGCAGTACTTC
CASSLAGMVYEQYF
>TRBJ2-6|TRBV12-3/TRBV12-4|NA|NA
TGTGCCAGCAGTTTCCGGGGTAGTTCTTCTGGGGCCAACGTCCTGACTTTC
CASSFRGSSSGANVLTF
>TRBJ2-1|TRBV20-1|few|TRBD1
TGCAGTGCTAGAAGGGACAGGGGGTTTAATGATGAGCAGTTCTTC
CSARRDRGFNDEQFF
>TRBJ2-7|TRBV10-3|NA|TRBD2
TGTGCCATCAGCGATGCGACTAGCGGGGATTACGAGCAGTACTTC
CAISDATSGDYEQYF